This section outlines one T cell receptor beta chain sequence together with its context. Its antigen is unidentified. V lost 9 bases, J lost 2 bases, and 23 bases stayed unmatched. The CDR3 runs 18 residues. Germline-derived CDR1 and CDR2 are SGHKS and YYEKEE (reference sequence). The data originate from a study of cytomegalovirus exposure and HLA in healthy donors. Study-wide background: Earlier, 150 million to 200 million T cells were analyzed, and about 120 million unique TCR beta sequences were found among them. The early release's HLA-typed donors yielded 80 million to 95 million unique TCRs. Study-level results: It has been reported that TCR beta sequences accurately predicted the HLA-A and HLA-B alleles of most subjects.

The PCR ran on 60 Vbeta and 13 Jbeta primers. This table comes from immunoSEQ multiplex PCR, and its TCRdb copy is limited to in-frame clones, with some not included. Of roughly 120,000 clones in the sample, around three quarters were seen once. This receptor was identified in a man aged 25-45 years in good health and CMV-seropositive. The source material was PBMCs. The V gene is TRBV5-5, the J gene TRBJ2-7; 7 bases map to TRBD1. In DNA form, the CDR3 reads TGTGCCAACTCTCACAACCGAAGTCCGGGACAGTTACCCTACGAGCAGTACTTC. Translated, it gives CANSHNRSPGQLPYEQYF.